This TCR beta chain was recovered during a study of metastatic and nonmetastatic thyroid tumors. About the study: For malignant and benign thyroid patients, tumor or nodule tissue and blood were the sources whose repertoires were compared. Study outcomes and limitations: Significantly higher TCR beta diversity was reportedly seen in malignant thyroid tumors than benign nodules, in blood and tumor.

In the authors' methods: Clinicopathological groups supplied CDR3 differences that were used to build a distant-metastasis classifier for papillary thyroid cancer. TCRdb re-called clones via MiXCR from the PCR reads. TCRdb, not the authors, supplied the V and J calls. The table lists around 20,000 clones, 28% of them singletons. Concerning this clone itself: Its specificity is unknown.

Ahead of thyroid surgery, no patient had received treatment of any kind. Trimming took 6 bases from V and 2 from J, leaving 8 bases between them. Germline lookup yields CDR1 MDHEN and CDR2 SYDVKM. The CDR3 totals 14 residues. The sequenced sample was tumor tissue. The TCR originated in a female donor with papillary thyroid cancer or a benign thyroid nodule (not recorded which). Some clones in this sample may be carry-over from other donors' samples. This rearrangement joins TRBV28 to TRBJ2-6; the D is unclear. The CDR3 region has the DNA TGTGCCAGCAGAACGGCCACTGGGGCCAACGTCCTGACTTTC. Its protein product is CASRTATGANVLTF.